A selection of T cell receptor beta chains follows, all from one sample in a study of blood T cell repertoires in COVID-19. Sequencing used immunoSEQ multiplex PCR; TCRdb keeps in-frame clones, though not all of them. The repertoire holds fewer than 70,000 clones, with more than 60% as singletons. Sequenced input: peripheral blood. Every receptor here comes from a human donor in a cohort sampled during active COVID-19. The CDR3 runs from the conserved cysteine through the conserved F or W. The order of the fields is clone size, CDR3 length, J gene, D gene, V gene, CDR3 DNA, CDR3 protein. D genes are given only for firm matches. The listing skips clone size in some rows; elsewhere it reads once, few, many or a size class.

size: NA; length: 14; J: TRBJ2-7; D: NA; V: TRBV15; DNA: TGTGCCACCAGCAGAACCAGGGCTACCTACGAGCAGTACTTC; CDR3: CATSRTRATYEQYF
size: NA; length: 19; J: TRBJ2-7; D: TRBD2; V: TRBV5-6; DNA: TGTGCCAGCAGCTTCCGAATAGGGACTAGCGGGAGTTCGGACTACGAGCAGTACTTC; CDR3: CASSFRIGTSGSSDYEQYF
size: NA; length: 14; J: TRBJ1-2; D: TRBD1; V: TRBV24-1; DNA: TGTGCCACCAGTGATCCCGCGGACAGGGGAGGCTACACCTTC; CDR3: CATSDPADRGGYTF
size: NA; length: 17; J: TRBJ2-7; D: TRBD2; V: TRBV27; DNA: TGTGCCAGCAGTTTATTATTTGGGCGGGAGGGCCTATACGAGCAGTACTTC; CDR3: CASSLLFGREGLYEQYF
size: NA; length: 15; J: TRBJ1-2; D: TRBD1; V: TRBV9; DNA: TGTGCCAGCACTCCGGGACAGGGGCTTTTGTATGGCTACACCTTC; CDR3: CASTPGQGLLYGYTF
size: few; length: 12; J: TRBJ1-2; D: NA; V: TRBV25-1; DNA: TGTGCCAGCAGTGCGGGAGCGGGTGGCTACACCTTC; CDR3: CASSAGAGGYTF
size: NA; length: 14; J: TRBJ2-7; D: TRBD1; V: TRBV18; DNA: TGTGCCAGCTCACACGGATCGGCGACAGGGGAGCAGTACTTC; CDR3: CASSHGSATGEQYF
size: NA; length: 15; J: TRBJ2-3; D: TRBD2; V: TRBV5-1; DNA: TGCGCCAGTAAATATGCGGGGGGACCCTTGGATACGCAGTATTTT; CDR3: CASKYAGGPLDTQYF
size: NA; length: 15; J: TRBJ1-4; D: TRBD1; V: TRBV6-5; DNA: TGTGCCAGCAGTCGGACAGGGGGCGAGGGTGAAAAACTGTTTTTT; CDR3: CASSRTGGEGEKLFF
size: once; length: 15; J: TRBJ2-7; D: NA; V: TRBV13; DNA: TGTGCCAGCAGCTTAGGACAGTCCAACTCCTACGAGCAGTACTTC; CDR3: CASSLGQSNSYEQYF
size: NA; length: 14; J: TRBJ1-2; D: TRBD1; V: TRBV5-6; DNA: TGTGCCAGCAGCCGGGACAGGGGATTTCATGGCTACACCTTC; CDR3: CASSRDRGFHGYTF
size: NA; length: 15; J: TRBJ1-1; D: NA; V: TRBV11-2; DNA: TGTGCCAGCAGCTCCAACAAAGCGGGCTTTAAAGAAGCTTTCTTT; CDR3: CASSSNKAGFKEAFF
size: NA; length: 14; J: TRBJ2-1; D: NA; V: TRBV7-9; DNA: TGTGCCAGCAGCCCCGTGGACTTCAACAATGAGCAGTTCTTC; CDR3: CASSPVDFNNEQFF
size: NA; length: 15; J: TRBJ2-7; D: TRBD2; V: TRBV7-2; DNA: TGTGCCAGCAGCTCCTTAGCGGGAGTGGCCTACGAGCAGTACTTC; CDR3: CASSSLAGVAYEQYF
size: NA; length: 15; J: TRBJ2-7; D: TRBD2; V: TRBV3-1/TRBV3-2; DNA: TGTGCCAGCAGCCATCGGGGACTAGCCCCCTACGAGCAGTACTTC; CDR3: CASSHRGLAPYEQYF
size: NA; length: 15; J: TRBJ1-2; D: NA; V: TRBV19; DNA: TGTGCCAGTAGTTCCTCGACGACAGGTCGCTATGGCTACACCTTC; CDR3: CASSSSTTGRYGYTF
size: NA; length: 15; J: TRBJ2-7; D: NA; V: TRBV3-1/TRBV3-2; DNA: TGTGCCAGCAGCCAATATCAGGGTACCGGCTACGAGCAGTACTTC; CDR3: CASSQYQGTGYEQYF
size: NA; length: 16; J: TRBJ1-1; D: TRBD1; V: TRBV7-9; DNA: TGTGCCAGCAGCCTCGGGACAGGGGGCCCATACACTGAAGCTTTCTTT; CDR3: CASSLGTGGPYTEAFF
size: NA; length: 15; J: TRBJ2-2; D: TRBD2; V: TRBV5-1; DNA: TGCGCCAGCCGACGAGAACGAGGGAGGGCCGGGGAGCTGTTTTTT; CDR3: CASRRERGRAGELFF
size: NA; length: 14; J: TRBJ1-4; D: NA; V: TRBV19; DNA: TGTGCCAGTAGTATACAGGGGATTAATGAAAAACTGTTTTTT; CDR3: CASSIQGINEKLFF
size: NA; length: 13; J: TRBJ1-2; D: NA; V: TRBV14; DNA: TGTGCCAGCAGCCAAGCTACTAACTATGGCTACACCTTC; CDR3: CASSQATNYGYTF
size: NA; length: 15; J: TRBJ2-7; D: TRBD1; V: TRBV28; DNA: TGTGCCAGCAGCTACCCCCGGGACAGGATTTTACAGCAGTACTTC; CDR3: CASSYPRDRILQQYF
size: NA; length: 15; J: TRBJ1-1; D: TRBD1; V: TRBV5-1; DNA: TGCGCCAGCAGCTTCTATGCCGGGACAGGGAGTGAAGCTTTCTTT; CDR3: CASSFYAGTGSEAFF
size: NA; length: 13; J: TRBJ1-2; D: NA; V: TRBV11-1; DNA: TGTGCCAGCAGCTTAAGGGGGGGGATCGGCTACACCTTC; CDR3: CASSLRGGIGYTF
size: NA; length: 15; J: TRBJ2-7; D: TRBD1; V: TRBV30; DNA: TGTGCCTGGAGTACCGGGACAGGGGGCGGGTACGAGCAGTACTTC; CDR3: CAWSTGTGGGYEQYF
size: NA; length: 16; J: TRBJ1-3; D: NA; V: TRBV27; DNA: TGTGCCAGCAGTCCAGGGGCCCCCTTTTCTGGAAACACCATATATTTT; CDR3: CASSPGAPFSGNTIYF
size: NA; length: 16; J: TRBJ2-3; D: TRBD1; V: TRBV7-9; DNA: TGTGCCAGCAGCTTAGGGGGGACAGGGGGCGCAGATACGCAGTATTTT; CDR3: CASSLGGTGGADTQYF
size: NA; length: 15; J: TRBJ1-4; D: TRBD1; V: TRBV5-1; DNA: TGCGCCAGCAGCCCCGGTAACAGGGGGAATGAAAAACTGTTTTTT; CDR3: CASSPGNRGNEKLFF
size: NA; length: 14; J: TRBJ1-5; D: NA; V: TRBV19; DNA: TGTGCCAGTAGTATGGGGCAGACAAATCAGCCCCAGCATTTT; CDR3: CASSMGQTNQPQHF
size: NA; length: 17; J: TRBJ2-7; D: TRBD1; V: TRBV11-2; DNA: TGTGCCAGCAGCTTAGACCCCCTCAGGACAGGTCGGAGGGAGCAGTACTTC; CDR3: CASSLDPLRTGRREQYF
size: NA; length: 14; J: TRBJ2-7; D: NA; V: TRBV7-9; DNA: TGTGCCAGCAGCTTTACCGGGGAGTCCTACGAGCAGTACTTC; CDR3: CASSFTGESYEQYF
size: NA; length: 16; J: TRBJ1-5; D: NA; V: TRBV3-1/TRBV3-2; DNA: TGTGCCAGCAGCCAAGATCCGGGGAATAGCAATCAGCCCCAGCATTTT; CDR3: CASSQDPGNSNQPQHF
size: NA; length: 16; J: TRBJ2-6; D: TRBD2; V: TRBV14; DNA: TGTGCCAGCAGCCAGGGGGGGGTTTCTGGGGCCAACGTCCTGACTTTC; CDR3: CASSQGGVSGANVLTF